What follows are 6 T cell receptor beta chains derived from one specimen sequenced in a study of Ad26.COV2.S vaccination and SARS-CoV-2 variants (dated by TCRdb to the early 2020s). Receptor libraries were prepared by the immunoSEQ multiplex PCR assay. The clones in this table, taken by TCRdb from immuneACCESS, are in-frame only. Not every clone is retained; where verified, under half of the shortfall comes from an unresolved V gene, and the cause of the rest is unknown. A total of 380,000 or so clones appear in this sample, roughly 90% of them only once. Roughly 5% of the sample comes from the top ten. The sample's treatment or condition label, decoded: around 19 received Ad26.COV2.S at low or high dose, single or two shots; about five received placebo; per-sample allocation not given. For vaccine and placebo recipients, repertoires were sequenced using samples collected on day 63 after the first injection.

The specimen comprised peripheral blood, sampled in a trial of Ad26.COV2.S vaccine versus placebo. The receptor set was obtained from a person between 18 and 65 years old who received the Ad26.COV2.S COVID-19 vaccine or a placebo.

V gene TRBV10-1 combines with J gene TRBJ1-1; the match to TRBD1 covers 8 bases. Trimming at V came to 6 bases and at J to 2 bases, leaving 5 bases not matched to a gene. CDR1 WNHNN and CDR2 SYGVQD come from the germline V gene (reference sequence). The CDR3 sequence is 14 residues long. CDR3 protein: CASSQGQANTEAFF. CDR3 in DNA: TGCGCCAGCAGCCAGGGACAGGCAAACACTGAAGCTTTCTTT.

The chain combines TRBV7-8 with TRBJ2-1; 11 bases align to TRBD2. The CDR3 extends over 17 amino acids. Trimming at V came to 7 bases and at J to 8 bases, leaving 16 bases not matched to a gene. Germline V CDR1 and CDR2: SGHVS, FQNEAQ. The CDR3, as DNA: TGTGCCAGCACCCCCCTAGGACCCAGGACTAGCGGGTATGAGCAGTTCTTC. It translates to CASTPLGPRTSGYEQFF.

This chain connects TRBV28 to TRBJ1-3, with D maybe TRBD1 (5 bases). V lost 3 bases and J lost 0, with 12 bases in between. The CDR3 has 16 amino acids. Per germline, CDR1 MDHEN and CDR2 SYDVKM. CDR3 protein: CASSFSGLSSGNTIYF. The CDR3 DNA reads TGTGCCAGCAGTTTTTCGGGACTCAGCTCTGGAAACACCATATATTTT.

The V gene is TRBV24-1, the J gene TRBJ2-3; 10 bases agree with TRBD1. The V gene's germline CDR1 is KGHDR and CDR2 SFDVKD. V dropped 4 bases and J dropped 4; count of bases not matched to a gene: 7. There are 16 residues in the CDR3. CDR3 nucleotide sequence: TGTGCCACCAGTGACCGCTCGGGACAGGGGCCAGATACGCAGTATTTT. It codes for CATSDRSGQGPDTQYF.

DNA of the CDR3: TGTGCCATCAGTGAACTAGCGGGGATATATGAGCAGTTCTTC. Amino acid sequence: CAISELAGIYEQFF. This rearrangement joins TRBV10-3 to TRBJ2-1; the match to TRBD2 covers 10 bases. Germline V lookup: CDR1 ENHRY, CDR2 SYGVKD. CDR3 size: 14 residues. Trimming removed 3 bases from V and 8 bases from J; junction bases left unmatched: 4.

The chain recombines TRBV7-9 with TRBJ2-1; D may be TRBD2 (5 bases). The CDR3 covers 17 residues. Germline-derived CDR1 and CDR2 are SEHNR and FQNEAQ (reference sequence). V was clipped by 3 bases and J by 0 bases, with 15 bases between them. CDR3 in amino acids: CASSLESFRGSYNEQFF. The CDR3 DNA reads TGTGCCAGCAGCTTGGAGTCCTTCCGGGGCTCCTACAATGAGCAGTTCTTC. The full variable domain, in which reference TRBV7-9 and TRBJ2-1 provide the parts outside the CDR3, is DTGVSQNPRHKITKRGQNVTFRCDPISEHNRLYWYRQTLGQGPEFLTYFQNEAQLEKSRLLSDRFSAERPKGSFSTLEIQRTEQGDSAMYLCASSLESFRGSYNEQFFGPGTRLTVL.